This TCR beta chain was sequenced in a study of T cell repertoires in cytomegalovirus infection. Study as a whole: Indications of both CMV infection and matching HLA type were provided by public TCR beta signatures.

Trimming took 1 base from V and 2 from J, leaving 8 bases between them. The CDR3 sequence is 14 residues long. CDR1 and CDR2 from the germline V gene are PRHDT and FYEKMQ (reference sequence). Of note for this clonotype: Its antigen remains unidentified.

General study points: Within the response measured ex vivo, HLA-C-restricted CMV-specific TCR beta clonotypes were dominant.

TCRdb independently ran MiXCR on the reads; one entry per CDR3 protein. In the table there are roughly 190,000 distinct CDR3 sequences, more than 9% of which are singletons. The J gene is TRBJ2-5, the V gene TRBV13; unclear D gene. Sequenced input: PBMCs. This clonotype was obtained from a human donor in good health (CMV status not recorded). Some clones in this sample may be carry-over from other donors' samples. Here the CDR3 reads CASSLVGEQETQYF. The CDR3 nucleotides are TGTGCCAGCAGCTTAGTGGGTGAGCAAGAGACCCAGTACTTC.